The subject of this entry is one T cell receptor (beta chain). TCRdb re-called the 5' RACE reads with MiXCR, one entry per CDR3 protein. This sample has some 62,000 distinct CDR3 sequences; 30% occur once, and the top ten carry 2% to 2.5%. Naive CD4+ T cells were purified with Tregs depleted by CD25. V was trimmed by 8 bases and J by 1 base, leaving 1 base between them. The CDR3 totals 11 residues. Germline V CDR1 and CDR2: SGHDT, YYEEEE. The clonotype comes from a female donor with breast cancer. The sequencing sample was made of tumor-infiltrating naive CD4+ T cells sorted from the breast tumor. The sample's subset: naive CD4+ T cells, CD4+CD45RA+CD25-. This chain joins TRBV5-6 and TRBJ2-6; no firm D call. CDR3 region: CASSGANVLTF. The CDR3 nucleotides read TGTGCCAGTTCTGGGGCCAACGTCCTGACTTTC. The variable domain in full, with the rest retrieved from reference TRBV5-6 and TRBJ2-6, is DAGVTQSPTHLIKTRGQQVTLRCSPKSGHDTVSWYQQALGQGPQFIFQYYEEEERQRGNFPDRFSGHQFPNYSSELNVNALLLGDSALYLCASSGANVLTFGAGSRLTVL.